The sequence of this T cell receptor (beta chain) was determined in a study of T cell repertoires in cytomegalovirus infection. Study background: Recently identified HLA-C-restricted CMV epitopes were used, and well-studied HLA-B-restricted CMV epitopes were used as well. Both a matching HLA type and CMV infection were indicated by public TCR beta signatures.

V gave up 0 bases and J gave up 1 base, with 9 bases separating them. Germline V lookup: CDR1 ENHRY, CDR2 SYGVKD. This CDR3 has 15 residues. As for this clonotype: Its antigen is not known.

Notes on the study in general: Using cumulative public TCR beta family frequency, the authors identified those who carried CMV together with the relevant HLA.

TCRdb processed the reads anew with MiXCR; each CDR3 protein has one entry. The profile shows around 770,000 distinct CDR3 sequences, 29% of them singletons. This TCR was recovered from a human donor in good health (CMV status not recorded). Some clones in this sample may be carry-over from other donors' samples. This rearrangement joins TRBV10-3 to TRBJ1-1; D might be TRBD1 (5 bases). The input for sequencing was cultured CD8+ T cells from PBMCs, taken from culture after CMV antigen stimulation. The CDR3 bases are TGTGCCATCAGTGAGTCGGAGGGGCAGAACACTGAAGCTTTCTTT. Translated: CAISESEGQNTEAFF.